A selection of T cell receptor beta chains follows, all from one sample in a study of T cells in Graves' hyperthyroidism and ophthalmopathy. TCRdb fed the multiplex PCR reads into MiXCR, producing one record per CDR3 protein. In the table there are under 400,000 distinct CDR3 sequences, about 15% of which are singletons. The sequencing sample was made of blood. All receptors come from a woman in her sixties with Graves' hyperthyroidism. CDR3s include the opening cysteine and the closing phenylalanine or tryptophan. The D gene is left open where the match is weak. Clone size is stated in some rows and not others, as once, few, many or a class when expanded.

d_call j_call clone_size v_call cdr3_aa cdr3_nt
- TRBJ1-6 - TRBV28 CASRGQGSPLHF TGTGCCAGCAGGGGGCAAGGTTCACCCCTCCACTTT
TRBD2 TRBJ2-7 many TRBV20-1 CSAPTSGGAYEQYF TGCAGTGCGCCAACTAGCGGGGGGGCCTACGAGCAGTACTTC
TRBD2 TRBJ2-3 many TRBV7-3 CASSLNLADGTDTQYF TGTGCCAGCAGCCTAAATCTAGCGGACGGGACAGATACGCAGTATTTT
- TRBJ1-1 few TRBV19 CASSTGWGAKNTEAFF TGTGCCAGTAGTACGGGGTGGGGGGCGAAGAACACTGAAGCTTTCTTT
- TRBJ1-4 few TRBV20-1 CSARPYSGEKLFF TGCAGTGCTAGGCCCTATTCGGGTGAAAAACTGTTTTTT
- TRBJ1-2 few TRBV7-3 CASSPGGGSNYGYTF TGTGCCAGCAGCCCCGGGGGGGGCAGTAACTATGGCTACACCTTC
- TRBJ2-5 many TRBV2 CASKRQETQYF TGTGCCAGCAAGAGGCAAGAGACCCAGTACTTC
- TRBJ2-2 - TRBV5-1 CASSLAVRSNTGELFF TGCGCCAGCAGCTTGGCCGTGCGGTCGAACACCGGGGAGCTGTTTTTT
- TRBJ2-3 - TRBV5-1 CASSVGPGWTDTQYF TGTGCCAGCAGCGTAGGCCCCGGGTGGACAGATACGCAGTATTTT
- TRBJ2-1 - TRBV6-2/TRBV6-3 CASSSPPLYNEQFF TGTGCCAGCAGCTCCCCCCCCCTTTACAATGAGCAGTTCTTC
- TRBJ2-4 few TRBV18 CASSLSGIAKNIQYF TGTGCCAGCTCACTTAGCGGAATAGCCAAAAACATTCAGTACTTC
TRBD2 TRBJ2-7 many TRBV28 CASSEPGLGTYEQYF TGTGCCAGCAGCGAACCGGGACTAGGCACCTACGAGCAGTACTTC
- TRBJ2-7 many TRBV28 CASSQTWAGQSYEQYF TGTGCCAGCAGTCAAACCTGGGCAGGACAATCCTACGAGCAGTACTTC
TRBD2 TRBJ2-5 - TRBV4-1 CASNQDPPTSGKETQYF TGCGCCAGCAACCAAGACCCTCCGACTAGCGGAAAAGAGACCCAGTACTTC
- TRBJ2-1 - TRBV14 CASSQGIVYNEQFF TGTGCCAGCAGCCAAGGGATTGTCTACAATGAGCAGTTCTTC
- TRBJ2-3 - TRBV2 CASRGTGPYF TGTGCCAGCAGAGGGACCGGGCCGTATTTT
TRBD1 TRBJ1-2 many TRBV7-9 CASSFAGTVRGYTF TGTGCCAGCAGCTTCGCCGGGACAGTGAGAGGCTACACCTTC
TRBD2 TRBJ2-7 many TRBV11-2 CASRQLAGSSYEQYF TGTGCCAGCAGACAACTAGCGGGAAGCTCCTACGAGCAGTACTTC